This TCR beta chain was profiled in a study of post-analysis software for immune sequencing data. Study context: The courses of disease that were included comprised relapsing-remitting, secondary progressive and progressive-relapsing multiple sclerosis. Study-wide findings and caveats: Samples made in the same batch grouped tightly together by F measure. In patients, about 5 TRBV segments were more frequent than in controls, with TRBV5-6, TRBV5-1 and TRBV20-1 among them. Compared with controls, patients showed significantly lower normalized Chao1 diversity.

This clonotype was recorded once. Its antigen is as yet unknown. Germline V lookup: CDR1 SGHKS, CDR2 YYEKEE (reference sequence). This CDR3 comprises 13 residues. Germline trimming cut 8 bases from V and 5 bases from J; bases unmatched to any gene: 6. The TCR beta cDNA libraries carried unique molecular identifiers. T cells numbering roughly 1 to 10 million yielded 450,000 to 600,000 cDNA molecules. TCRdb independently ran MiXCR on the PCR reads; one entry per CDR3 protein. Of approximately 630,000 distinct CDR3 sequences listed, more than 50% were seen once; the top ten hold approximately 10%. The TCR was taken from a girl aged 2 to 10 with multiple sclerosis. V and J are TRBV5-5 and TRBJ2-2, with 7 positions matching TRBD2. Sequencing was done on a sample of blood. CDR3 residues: CASLAVVTGELFF. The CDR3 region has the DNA TGTGCCAGTCTAGCGGTAGTAACCGGGGAGCTGTTTTTT.